The sequence of this TCR beta chain was determined in a study of blood T cell repertoires in COVID-19 (dated by TCRdb to the early 2020s). Broadly, across the study: The collaborator samples originated in the United States, Italy and Spain and spanned the acute and convalescent phases of COVID-19. The material from the prospective study consisted of cDNA or gDNA derived from T cells, B-cell-depleted T cells, or PBMCs. Deeply sampled blood TCRbeta repertoires from subjects exposed to, actively infected with, or recovered from COVID-19 were included in the dataset. The repertoires were released in a freely available public database intended as a resource for research on the immune response to SARS-CoV-2. The samples were drawn from two sources: the first 160 participants of the ongoing ImmuneRACE study, and 1,000 to 1,500 subjects contributed by 6 global collaborators. The sample metadata nearly always contained a de-identified subject ID, COVID-19 status, age in years and sex. Where available, HLA class I and class II types were taken from metadata supplied by the sample provider and were not determined by assay-based typing. Results the study describes overall, beyond this receptor: Clinical and demographic metadata were provided uncurated, with the amount varying by source and participant.

At one collaborating source in Seattle, patients were enrolled during active infection and were followed longitudinally through the course of disease. Whole blood was collected in K2EDTA tubes by collaborating institutions according to the institutions' own protocols. Collaborator samples were shipped for TCRbeta analysis as frozen whole blood, isolated PBMCs, or DNA extracted from either sample type. This clone showed up just once. Its target antigen remains unknown. No quality values exist for individual bases; no much larger clone is one base distant. The same CDR3 is also encoded by other DNA sequences in this sample. TCRbeta CDR3 regions were amplified from genomic DNA using the immunoSEQ Assay, a bias-controlled multiplex PCR. Processing in the source paper ran as follows. Nucleated cell counts per sample were estimated from amplification of reference gene primers within the assay. To quantify the absolute abundance of each unique TCRbeta CDR3 rearrangement, sequence reads were collapsed and filtered. Productive Simpson clonality was computed per sample as the square root of Simpson's diversity index over productive rearrangements. TCRdb provides this immuneACCESS table in a form limited to in-frame rearrangements. Some clones are lacking; in checked studies, under half of them reflect an unresolved V gene, and why the rest are absent is not known. D and trimming come from the DNA, and the V and J calls and clone size come from that table. For this sample the table gives about 170,000 clones, of which around 85% were detected only once. Roughly 8.4% of the sample goes to the ten largest clones.

Counted from cysteine to phenylalanine, this CDR3 has 13 amino acids. Left in the record is the CDR3 DNA by itself, 39 bases read in frame from the first base. From a lookup of the germline V gene, CDR1 and CDR2 are SGHTA and FQGTGA. V has 6 bases trimmed and J has 5 bases trimmed; junction bases matching no gene number 5. The chain uses TRBV7-3 and TRBJ1-1; 8 middle bases align to TRBD1. Sequenced sample: peripheral blood. The TCR comes from a woman of 80 years or more with COVID-19, enrolled during active disease. The nucleotide sequence reads TGTGCCAGCAGTTCACAGGGGGGGACTGAAGCTTTCTTT. It translates to CASSSQGGTEAFF.